This T cell receptor (beta chain) stems from a study of T cells in Graves' hyperthyroidism and ophthalmopathy. A few counts support this clonotype. Its antigen is unidentified. The germline V gene encodes CDR1 SGDLS and CDR2 YYNGEE. The CDR3 has 15 residues. J lost 5 bases, V lost 3 bases, and 4 bases had no gene match. General study results and limits: Expanded thyroid clonotypes (above 0.001) were mostly also found in blood.

TCR beta CDR3 region amplification was performed from RNA transcripts. TCR CDR3 underwent first-round RT-PCR with the HTBI primer set. TCRdb reprocessed the multiplex PCR reads via MiXCR and lists one record per CDR3 protein. Here the sample spans about 560,000 distinct CDR3 sequences, approximately 15% being singletons. Sequencing input: blood. The clonotype was recovered from a woman aged 18-29 years with Graves' hyperthyroidism. V gene TRBV9 combines with J gene TRBJ1-5; 11 bases are shared with TRBD1. DNA for the CDR3: TGTGCCAGCAGCGAGGGGACAGGGGGACATCAGCCCCAGCATTTT. Translation: CASSEGTGGHQPQHF.